The clone carrying this TCR beta chain has a single count. Clones were read by immunoSEQ multiplex PCR, and TCRdb kept only the in-frame ones, dropping some. The top ten clones hold around 1.7% of a sample with about 410,000 clones, roughly nine tenths of them seen once. Donors were grouped by their self-reported clinical history. This sample was included in a study of blood T cell repertoires in COVID-19. In the study overall: Sample material is recorded as cDNA or gDNA derived from T cells, B-cell-depleted T cells, or PBMCs.

The V gene's germline CDR1 is LNHDA and CDR2 SQIVND (reference sequence). The ends lost 3 bases at V and 1 base at J; junction bases unmatched: 5. The CDR3 is 15 residues long. The sample comprised PBMCs or T cells enriched from blood (not recorded which). This receptor was obtained from a woman in her twenties or thirties who had recovered from COVID-19. The gene calls are TRBV19 and TRBJ2-7, with 8 bases fitting TRBD1. As DNA, the CDR3 is TGTGCCAGTAGTATCGGGGGACAGGCATCCTACGAGCAGTACTTC. It specifies CASSIGGQASYEQYF.